Shown below are 16 T cell receptor beta chains from a single sample sequenced in a study of OX40 agonist ivuxolimab in advanced cancers. Profiled with immunoSEQ multiplex PCR; TCRdb holds only in-frame clones, not every one. The repertoire consists of 58,000 or so clones, with under 85% occurring once and the leading ten covering roughly 4.4%. The material was CD4+ or CD8+ T cells sorted from blood, obtained in a trial of the OX40 agonist ivuxolimab. Source of these receptors: an adult with an advanced solid tumor such as melanoma, head and neck, liver or kidney cancer.

CDR3 loop: CASSSTGANSNTEAFF. The CDR3 DNA sequence: TGTGCCAGCAGCTCGACAGGGGCCAATTCGAACACTGAAGCTTTCTTT. V and J are TRBV7-3 and TRBJ1-1; the match to TRBD1 covers 8 bases. This CDR3 has 16 residues. CDR1 and CDR2 from the germline V gene are SGHTA and FQGTGA. The ends lost 4 bases at V and 1 base at J; junction bases unmatched: 8.

The V call is TRBV27, the J call TRBJ2-1; D is unclear. V lost 6 bases to trimming and J lost 5 bases, with 23 bases between them. The CDR3 is 17 residues long. Germline V CDR1 and CDR2: MNHEY, SMNVEV (reference sequence). The CDR3 coding sequence is TGTGCCAGCAGATCGACGTTTTCCCCTAGGTTAAACAATGAGCAGTTCTTC. Amino acid sequence: CASRSTFSPRLNNEQFF.

The chain has TRBV27 and TRBJ2-4; D may be TRBD2 (5 bases). CDR1 is MNHEY, CDR2 SMNVEV, per germline (reference sequence). This CDR3 comprises 14 residues. Trimming pared 2 bases from V and 3 bases from J, leaving 8 bases between. The CDR3 is CASSLEGGKNIQYF. The CDR3 nucleotides are TGTGCCAGCAGTTTAGAGGGTGGCAAAAACATTCAGTACTTC.

The rearrangement links TRBV19 to TRBJ2-7; 7 positions agree with TRBD1. V lost 0 bases and J lost 2; bases outside the gene matches: 4. Looked up from germline, CDR1 is LNHDA and CDR2 is SQIVND (reference sequence). The CDR3 totals 15 residues. CDR3 DNA sequence: TGTGCCAGTAGTATAGACGGGACAGAAACCTACGAGCAGTACTTC. Encoded protein: CASSIDGTETYEQYF.

The chain combines TRBV5-4 with TRBJ1-1, with a tentative D call TRBD1 (6 bases). Deletions cut 4 bases from V and 2 bases from J, with 12 bases between. Germline values: CDR1 SGHNT, CDR2 YYREEE (reference sequence). The CDR3 runs 14 residues. CDR3 DNA: TGTGCCAGCAGCGTCCGGGACACCAACACTGAAGCTTTCTTT. This encodes CASSVRDTNTEAFF.

The rearrangement joins TRBV2 to TRBJ2-7; D uncertain. Germline lookup yields CDR1 SNHLY and CDR2 FYNNEI. This CDR3 has 13 residues. The V end lost 6 bases, the J end lost 5 bases, and 14 bases lay between the germline ends. CDR3 in amino acids: CASRRRSGDEQYF. CDR3 coding DNA: TGTGCCAGCAGAAGAAGAAGTGGTGACGAGCAGTACTTC. The complete variable domain, with remaining parts taken from reference TRBV2 and TRBJ2-7, reads EPEVTQTPSHQVTQMGQEVILRCVPISNHLYFYWYRQILGQKVEFLVSFYNNEISEKSEIFDDQFSVERPDGSNFTLKIRSTKLEDSAMYFCASRRRSGDEQYFGPGTRLTVT.

This clone was seen only a few times. The V call is TRBV28, the J call TRBJ2-6; D call uncertain. V lost 5 bases and J lost 0, with 11 bases in between. Looked up from germline, CDR1 is MDHEN and CDR2 is SYDVKM. The CDR3 is 16 amino acids. CDR3 sequence: CASSPRRHSGANVLTF. DNA for the CDR3: TGTGCCAGCAGTCCCCGCCGACACTCTGGGGCCAACGTCCTGACTTTC.

The J gene is TRBJ2-1, the V gene TRBV2, with a weak D call TRBD1 (5 bases). CDR1 and CDR2 from the germline V gene are SNHLY and FYNNEI. CDR3 length: 15 amino acids. Trimming shortened V by 6 bases and J by 4 bases, and 16 bases separated the two germline ends. Here the CDR3 reads CASSPRVAGYNEQFF. Written as DNA, the CDR3 is TGTGCCAGCAGCCCCAGGGTAGCAGGGTACAATGAGCAGTTCTTC.

The V and J genes are TRBV7-9 and TRBJ1-2, with 7 bases matching TRBD1. V shed 0 bases and J 8 bases; nucleotides not matched to a gene: 9. The CDR3 has 15 residues. CDR1 is SEHNR and CDR2 is FQNEAQ in the germline V gene (reference sequence). CDR3 nucleotides: TGTGCCAGCAGCTTAGCCATGGCACAGGGGCTCGGCTACACCTTC. Encoded protein: CASSLAMAQGLGYTF. The variable domain in full, completed from reference TRBV7-9 and TRBJ1-2, reads DTGVSQNPRHKITKRGQNVTFRCDPISEHNRLYWYRQTLGQGPEFLTYFQNEAQLEKSRLLSDRFSAERPKGSFSTLEIQRTEQGDSAMYLCASSLAMAQGLGYTFGSGTRLTVV.

V gene TRBV7-3 combines with J gene TRBJ2-1, with D perhaps assigned TRBD1 or TRBD2 (5 bases each). The germline V gene encodes CDR1 SGHTA and CDR2 FQGTGA. The V end lost 5 bases, the J end lost 7 bases, and 21 bases lay between the germline ends. The CDR3 runs to 16 residues. CDR3 sequence (DNA): TGTGCCAGCAGCAAAGGGGCAGCGGAAGGTATGAATGAGCAGTTCTTC. Translated, it gives CASSKGAAEGMNEQFF.

This sequence joins TRBV11-3 and TRBJ1-1; a possible D gene is TRBD1 (5 bases). With 8 bases removed from V and 0 bases from J, the gap between germline ends came to 13 bases. CDR3 length: 14 amino acids. The germline V gene has CDR1 SGHNT and CDR2 YENEEA. The CDR3 loop is CASARGAVNTEAFF. CDR3 bases: TGTGCCAGCGCCCGCGGGGCGGTGAACACTGAAGCTTTCTTT.

V and J are TRBV6-5 and TRBJ1-6; a possible D gene is TRBD1 (5 bases). V lost 2 bases and J lost 10, with 9 bases in between. This CDR3 has 13 residues. CDR1 and CDR2 (germline): MNHEY, SVGAGI. In nucleotides, the CDR3 is TGTGCCAGCAGTTACCAGGGTGGGTCACCCCTCCACTTT. Protein product: CASSYQGGSPLHF.

J is TRBJ2-1 and V is TRBV6-1, with D perhaps given as TRBD1 or TRBD2 (5 bases each). This CDR3 region has 15 residues. Looked up from germline, CDR1 is MNHNS and CDR2 is SASEGT. The V end was cut by 7 bases, the J end by 2 bases, with 15 bases between. The CDR3 sequence: CASTADRGTYNEQFF. DNA of the CDR3: TGTGCCAGCACGGCAGATCGGGGCACCTACAATGAGCAGTTCTTC.

This chain links TRBV19 with TRBJ2-1; D remains unclear. V lost 7 bases to trimming and J lost 8 bases, with 12 bases between them. The germline CDR1 and CDR2 sequences are LNHDA and SQIVND (reference sequence). The length of the CDR3 is 12 residues. The DNA for the CDR3 is TGTGCCAGTACTAATGGTGGGGATGAGCAGTTCTTC. Protein product: CASTNGGDEQFF.

The chain is built from TRBV6-1 and TRBJ2-1, with D perhaps being TRBD1 or TRBD2 (5 bases each). This CDR3 spans 16 amino acids. V gave up 0 bases and J gave up 8 bases, with 17 bases separating them. CDR1 is MNHNS, CDR2 SASEGT, per germline. This CDR3 reads CASSEAATQAGYEQFF. Written as DNA, the CDR3 is TGTGCCAGCAGTGAAGCAGCTACACAGGCGGGCTATGAGCAGTTCTTC.

J is TRBJ2-7 and V is TRBV6-5, with D tentatively TRBD1 (5 bases). The CDR3 loop spans 13 amino acids. V was clipped by 6 bases and J by 4 bases, with 13 bases between them. CDR1 and CDR2 (germline): MNHEY, SVGAGI. The CDR3 is CASRKQGAYEQYF. In nucleotides, the CDR3 is TGTGCCAGCAGGAAGCAGGGTGCATACGAGCAGTACTTC.